Described below is a single TCR beta chain sequence and its context. The sample originates from a study of shared T cell receptors in the human thymus. The assay was immunoSEQ multiplex PCR, and TCRdb's table has in-frame clones only and misses some. The sample holds roughly 660,000 clones, roughly 88% seen once. The germline V gene has CDR1 SQVTM and CDR2 ANQGSEA. The CDR3 spans 16 residues. Trimming removed 3 bases from V and 5 bases from J; junction bases left unmatched: 14. These data also featured in a second study, about human thymus T cells. That source notes: Corrective cardiac operations yielded the resected thymus tissue. In thymic and blood repertoires alike, V and J usage looked biased. Among unrelated individuals, related research reported thymic repertoires that overlapped highly.

This chain links TRBV29-1 with TRBJ2-5, with 8 nucleotides matching TRBD2. The sequence came from a boy less than two years old with a congenital heart defect. Sequencing input: thymocytes. Here the CDR3 reads CSVEALAESTAETQYF. In DNA, the CDR3 is TGCAGCGTTGAGGCACTAGCGGAGTCGACGGCGGAGACCCAGTACTTC.